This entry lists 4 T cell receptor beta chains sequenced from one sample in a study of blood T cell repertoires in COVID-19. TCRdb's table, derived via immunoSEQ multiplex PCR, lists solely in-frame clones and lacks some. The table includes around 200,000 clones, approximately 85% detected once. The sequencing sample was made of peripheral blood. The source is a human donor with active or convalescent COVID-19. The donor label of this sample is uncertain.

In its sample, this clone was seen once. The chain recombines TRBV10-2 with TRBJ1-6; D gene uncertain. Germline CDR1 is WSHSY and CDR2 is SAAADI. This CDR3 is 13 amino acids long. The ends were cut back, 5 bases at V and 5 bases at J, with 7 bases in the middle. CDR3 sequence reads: CASSRENNSPLHF. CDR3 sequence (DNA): TGCGCCAGCAGTCGGGAGAATAATTCACCCCTCCACTTT.

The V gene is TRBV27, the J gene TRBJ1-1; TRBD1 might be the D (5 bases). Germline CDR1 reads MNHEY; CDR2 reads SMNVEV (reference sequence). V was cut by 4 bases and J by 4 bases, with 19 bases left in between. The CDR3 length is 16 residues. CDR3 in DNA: TGTGCCAGCAGTTCCCTGTGGAGGGGAAGGGGCACTGAAGCTTTCTTT. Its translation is CASSSLWRGRGTEAFF.

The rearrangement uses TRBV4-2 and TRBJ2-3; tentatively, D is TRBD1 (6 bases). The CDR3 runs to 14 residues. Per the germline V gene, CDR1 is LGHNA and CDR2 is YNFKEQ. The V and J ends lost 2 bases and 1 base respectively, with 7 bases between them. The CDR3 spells CASSQRTGTDTQYF. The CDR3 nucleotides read TGTGCCAGCAGCCAACGGACAGGCACAGATACGCAGTATTTT.

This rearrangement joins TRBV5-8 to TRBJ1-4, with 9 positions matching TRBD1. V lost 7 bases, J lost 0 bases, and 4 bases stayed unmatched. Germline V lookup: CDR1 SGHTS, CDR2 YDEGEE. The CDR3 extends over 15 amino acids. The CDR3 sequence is CASGDRDATNEKLFF. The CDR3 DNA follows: TGTGCCAGCGGGGACAGGGATGCAACTAATGAAAAACTGTTTTTT.